Here is one T cell receptor beta chain with its context. Its antigen is currently unknown. Trimming took off 0 bases at V and 3 bases at J, with 9 bases between the two ends. In germline, CDR1 is GTSNPN, CDR2 SVGIG (reference sequence). The CDR3 consists of 14 residues. Profiling relied on immunoSEQ multiplex PCR, and the TCRdb table lists in-frame clones only, not all of them. This sample has about 110,000 clones, with approximately 86% found just once. This sample is drawn from a study of T cell responses to AZD1222 COVID-19 vaccine. The study, taken as a whole, reports: Spike-specific TCR depth and breadth grew after two AZD1222 doses. Baseline serology detected seropositivity in only 5 to 7 AZD1222 recipients. Among vaccine-associated CD4 TCRs, coverage spanned spike, with dominance at 160-218 and 743-854. Nearly half of spike-specific TCRs reportedly target unmutated variant regions.

Specimen: peripheral blood, collected on day 0 of AZD1222 vaccination. This receptor was taken from an adult in good health. This rearrangement joins TRBV30 to TRBJ1-3, with D unclear. CDR3 bases: TGTGCCTGGAGTGTACCGGGGTTTGGAAACACCATATATTTT. It encodes CAWSVPGFGNTIYF.